These T cell receptor beta chains were read from a single sample in a study of cytomegalovirus exposure and HLA in healthy donors. TCRdb's copy holds only in-frame clones and misses some; the assay was immunoSEQ multiplex PCR. The repertoire holds 75,000 to 85,000 clones, approximately 91% seen once, with approximately 2% in the top ten. Source material: PBMCs. The receptors shown here come from a man aged 25 to 40 in good health and CMV-seronegative. CDR3s include the opening cysteine and the closing phenylalanine or tryptophan.

>TRBV28
CASSLTMGQGAALYGYTF
>TRBV2
CASSPGTGMSGELFF
>TRBV11-2
CASSTTDRGSYNSPLHF
>TRBV5-1
CASSSRKTMNTEAFF
>TRBV28
CASSLTGVNNEQFF
>TRBV30
CAWSYKGGSNQPQHF
>TRBV9
CASSPEDRGNTIYF
>TRBV7-2
CASSPIGTGVNEQYF
>TRBV18
CASSPVGVENTIYF
>TRBV5-4
CASSLPGQGDNEQFF
>TRBV25-1
CASKGQGHNQPQHF
>TRBV27
CASSFRDLNTEAFF
>TRBV6-1
CASSPSDRAYEQYF
>TRBV5-5
CASSFDRGNQPQHF
>TRBV4-2
CASSQAGSGIGTEAFF
>TRBV19
CASSPFVNTEAFF
>TRBV6-1
CASKGDYEQYF
>TRBV25-1
CASSEPLGSPGELFF
>TRBV7-3
CASSPTGGKETQYF
>TRBV6-1
CASSDGAGVYPYNEQFF
>TRBV29-1
CSVDAGANYGYTF
>TRBV5-4
CASSSAGARPYNEQFF
>TRBV7-2
CASSLGQNYEQYF
>TRBV18
CASSGDRGLSPLHF
>TRBV7-8
CASSSGTKPYEQYF
>TRBV10-3
CAISGAGPNTEAFF
>TRBV11-2
CASSSLVLGGETQYF
>TRBV4-2
CASSQAFPPWGPGLAGGREQYF
>TRBV6-5
CASTLVAGGDGYTF